Shown below are 13 T cell receptor beta chains from a single sample sequenced in a study of blood T cell repertoires in COVID-19. TCRdb's copy holds only in-frame clones and misses some; the assay was immunoSEQ multiplex PCR. The data contain 150,000 to 200,000 clones, almost 80% of them singletons. The specimen was PBMCs or T cells enriched from blood (not recorded which). These receptors all stem from a woman aged 50 to 65 who had recovered from COVID-19.

The table lists this clone with many counts. The chain uses TRBV9 and TRBJ1-5; 9 positions agree with TRBD1. Trimming at V came to 3 bases and at J to 5 bases, leaving 3 bases not matched to a gene. From germline, CDR1 is SGDLS and CDR2 YYNGEE. The CDR3 spans 14 residues. CDR3 region: CASSGTGVHQPQHF. The DNA for the CDR3 is TGTGCCAGCAGCGGGACAGGGGTTCATCAGCCCCAGCATTTT.

The CDR3 here is CASSQDAPLASSVGADTQYF. As DNA, the CDR3 is TGTGCCAGCAGCCAAGATGCCCCCCTAGCGAGCTCCGTAGGGGCAGATACGCAGTATTTT. The chain combines TRBV4-2 with TRBJ2-3; possible D gene TRBD2, 6 bases. This CDR3 is 20 amino acids long. V was clipped by 0 bases and J by 4 bases, with 26 bases between them. The germline gives CDR1 LGHNA, CDR2 YNFKEQ.

This chain connects TRBV4-2 to TRBJ2-7; 8 bases are a match to TRBD2. V shed 4 bases, J shed 1 base, and the junction held 9 bases outside the gene matches. Germline lookup yields CDR1 LGHNA and CDR2 YNFKEQ. The CDR3 totals 16 residues. The CDR3 sequence is CASSPTGSGASYEQYF. For the CDR3, the DNA is TGTGCCAGCAGCCCAACGGGTAGCGGGGCTTCCTACGAGCAGTACTTC.

The rearrangement joins TRBV5-5 to TRBJ2-7; 11 bases match TRBD2. Germline V lookup: CDR1 SGHKS, CDR2 YYEKEE (reference sequence). The CDR3 runs to 16 residues. V shed 4 bases, J shed 4 bases, and the junction held 10 bases outside the gene matches. As DNA, the CDR3 is TGTGCCAGCAGCCGAATCGGGACTAGCGGCAGGTACGAGCAGTACTTC. Translating it yields CASSRIGTSGRYEQYF.

The chain joins TRBV16 to TRBJ2-7; 9 bases are shared with TRBD1. The trim removed 1 base at V and 3 bases at J, leaving 13 bases unmatched. The CDR3 covers 18 residues. CDR1 is KGHSY and CDR2 is FQNENV in the germline V gene. CDR3 in DNA: TGTGCCAGCAGCCAATTCGTTGGCCCCGGGACAGGGAACTACGAGCAGTACTTC. This sequence encodes CASSQFVGPGTGNYEQYF.

This clone was detected only a few times. The chain uses TRBV27 and TRBJ1-1; TRBD1 aligns across 7 bases. The CDR3 consists of 14 residues. Germline V gene data show CDR1 as MNHEY and CDR2 as SMNVEV (reference sequence). V dropped 3 bases and J dropped 11; count of bases not matched to a gene: 12. The CDR3 DNA sequence: TGTGCCAGCAGTTTCGTCCGACAGGGCCATTCGGCTTTCTTT. This gives the protein CASSFVRQGHSAFF.

The V gene is TRBV19, the J gene TRBJ2-4; 9 bases line up with TRBD1. With 5 bases clipped from V and 8 bases from J, the junction kept 10 bases outside the gene matches. The germline CDR1 and CDR2 sequences are LNHDA and SQIVND (reference sequence). The CDR3 covers 15 residues. CDR3 sequence: CASSARQGVLDIQYF. CDR3 DNA: TGTGCCAGTAGTGCGCGACAGGGGGTTTTGGACATTCAGTACTTC.

Many counts were recorded for this clone. The chain couples TRBV18 to TRBJ2-7, with D maybe TRBD2 (5 bases). The CDR3 has 15 residues. The V gene lost 0 bases and the J gene lost 3 bases, with 12 bases spanning the gap. Germline-derived CDR1 and CDR2 are KGHSH and LQKENI. The chain's CDR3 is CASSPPAAANYEQYF. CDR3 DNA sequence: TGTGCCAGCTCACCACCGGCAGCGGCGAACTACGAGCAGTACTTC. Full variable domain (outside the CDR3, taken from reference TRBV18 and TRBJ2-7): NAGVMQNPRHLVRRRGQEARLRCSPMKGHSHVYWYRQLPEEGLKFMVYLQKENIIDESGMPKERFSAEFPKEGPSILRIQQVVRGDSAAYFCASSPPAAANYEQYFGPGTRLTVT.

This chain joins TRBV18 and TRBJ2-7, with 9 bases lining up with TRBD1. Trimming cost V 2 bases and J 2 bases; bases outside gene matches: 7. Germline values: CDR1 KGHSH, CDR2 LQKENI. This CDR3 has 16 amino acids. The CDR3 DNA sequence: TGTGCCAGCTCACCAAGAAGGGGACAGGGTACCTACGAGCAGTACTTC. It is translated as CASSPRRGQGTYEQYF.

This chain connects TRBV30 to TRBJ2-5, with 14 positions matching TRBD2. The V gene end was trimmed by 2 bases and the J gene end by 5 bases; junction bases not matched to a gene: 10. CDR1 is GTSNPN, CDR2 SVGIG, per germline (reference sequence). The CDR3 contains 17 residues. This CDR3 is CAWSKGLAGEVEETQYF. The DNA for the CDR3 is TGTGCCTGGAGTAAGGGACTAGCGGGAGAGGTGGAGGAGACCCAGTACTTC.

This clone was counted between two and nine times. This chain connects TRBV11-2 to TRBJ2-7, with 9 nucleotides matching TRBD2. Germline loops: CDR1 SGHAT, CDR2 FQNNGV. The CDR3 covers 14 residues. Trimming removed 6 bases from V and 2 bases from J; junction bases left unmatched: 5. The CDR3 coding sequence is TGTGCCAGCAGTCGTACTAGCGGGCCCTACGAGCAGTACTTC. It codes for CASSRTSGPYEQYF.

This chain connects TRBV2 to TRBJ1-2; D is ambiguous. Germline-derived CDR1 and CDR2 are SNHLY and FYNNEI. CDR3 length: 13 amino acids. V gave up 2 bases and J gave up 3 bases, with 7 bases separating them. The CDR3 reads CASSETPYYGYTF. The CDR3 coding sequence is TGTGCCAGCAGTGAAACACCGTACTATGGCTACACCTTC.

The chain couples TRBV6-2 or TRBV6-3 to TRBJ2-5; TRBD1 agrees at 8 bases. The V gene end was trimmed by 5 bases and the J gene end by 0 bases; junction bases not matched to a gene: 8. There are 16 residues in the CDR3. Germline loops: CDR1 MNHEY, CDR2 SVGEGT. The CDR3 nucleotides are TGTGCCAGCAGTCCACGGGACAGGAGAAACCAAGAGACCCAGTACTTC. Translating gives CASSPRDRRNQETQYF.